This T cell receptor (beta chain) was documented in a study of blood T cell repertoires in COVID-19. The wider study: The origin of the acute and convalescent COVID-19 samples was the United States, Italy and Spain. Nucleic acid was either cDNA or gDNA, and it came from T cells, B-cell-depleted T cells, or PBMCs.

Per the study methods: By means of reference gene primer amplification, nucleated cell counts were estimated. TCRdb keeps only in-frame clones here, not all; method: immunoSEQ multiplex PCR. V, J and clone size are taken as reported in that table, and D and trimming were inferred from the DNA itself. The repertoire consists of approximately 290,000 clones, with 70% to 90% occurring once and the leading ten covering approximately 13%. Germline CDR1 LNHDA, CDR2 SQIVND (reference sequence). This CDR3 has 17 residues. V lost 8 bases to trimming and J lost 4 bases, with 21 bases between them. In this sample, this clone turned up a few times.

The clonotype was recovered from a woman in her fifties or sixties with acute or convalescent COVID-19. Sequenced material: peripheral blood. The chain is built from TRBV19 and TRBJ1-6, with a weak D call TRBD1 (6 bases). The CDR3 DNA follows: TGTGCCAGTTGGGACATCGGCGGGGGCGGATATAATTCACCCCTCCACTTT. This translates into CASWDIGGGGYNSPLHF.